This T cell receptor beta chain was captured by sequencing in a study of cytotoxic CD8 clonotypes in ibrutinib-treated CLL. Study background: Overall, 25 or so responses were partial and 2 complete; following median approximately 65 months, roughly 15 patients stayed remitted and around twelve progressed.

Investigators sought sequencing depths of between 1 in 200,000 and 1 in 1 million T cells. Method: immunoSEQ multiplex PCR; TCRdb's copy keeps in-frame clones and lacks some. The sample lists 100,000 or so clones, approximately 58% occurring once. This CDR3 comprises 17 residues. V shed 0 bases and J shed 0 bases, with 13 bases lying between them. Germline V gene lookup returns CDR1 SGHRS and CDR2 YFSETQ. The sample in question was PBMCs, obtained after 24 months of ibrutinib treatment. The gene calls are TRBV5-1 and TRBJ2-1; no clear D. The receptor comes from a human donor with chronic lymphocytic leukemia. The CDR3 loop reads CASSLDRVLSSYNEQFF. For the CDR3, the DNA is TGCGCCAGCAGCTTGGATCGGGTCCTGAGCTCCTACAATGAGCAGTTCTTC.